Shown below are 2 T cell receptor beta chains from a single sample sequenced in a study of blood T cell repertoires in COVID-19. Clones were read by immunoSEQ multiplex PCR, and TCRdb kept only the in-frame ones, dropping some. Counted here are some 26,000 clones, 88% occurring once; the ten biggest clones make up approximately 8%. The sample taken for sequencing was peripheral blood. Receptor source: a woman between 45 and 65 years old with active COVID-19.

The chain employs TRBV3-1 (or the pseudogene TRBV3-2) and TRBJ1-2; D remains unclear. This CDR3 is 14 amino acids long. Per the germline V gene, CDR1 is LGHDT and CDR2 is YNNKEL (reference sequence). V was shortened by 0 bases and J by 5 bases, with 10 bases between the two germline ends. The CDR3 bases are TGTGCCAGCAGCCAAGATCTACAGAGTTATGGCTACACCTTC. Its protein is CASSQDLQSYGYTF.

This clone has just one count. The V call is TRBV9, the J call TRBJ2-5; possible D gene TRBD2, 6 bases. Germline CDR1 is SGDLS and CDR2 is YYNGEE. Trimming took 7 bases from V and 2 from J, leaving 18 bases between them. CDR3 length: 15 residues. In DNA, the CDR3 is TGTGCCAGCGGGCGGGCAGCGGGTAGACAAGAGACCCAGTACTTC. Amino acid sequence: CASGRAAGRQETQYF. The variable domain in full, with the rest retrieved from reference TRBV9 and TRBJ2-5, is DSGVTQTPKHLITATGQRVTLRCSPRSGDLSVYWYQQSLDQGLQFLIQYYNGEERAKGNILERFSAQQFPDLHSELNLSSLELGDSALYFCASGRAAGRQETQYFGPGTRLLVL.